A single sample gave rise to the 29 T cell receptor beta chains below, sequenced in a study of CD8 T cells in ankylosing spondylitis. TCRdb re-derived calls from the 5' RACE reads in MiXCR, one entry per CDR3 protein. The sample shows 250,000 to 350,000 distinct CDR3 sequences, less than 25% of them seen only once. Material: blood, either unsorted or a sorted T cell fraction (not recorded which). These receptors all stem from a female donor with ankylosing spondylitis or in good health (not recorded which).

CDR3 in amino acids: CASSRDGDSIDTQYF. For the CDR3, the DNA is TGTGCCAGCAGCCGAGACGGGGATTCAATAGATACGCAGTATTTT. The chain uses TRBV28 and TRBJ2-3; the D gene is possibly TRBD2 (5 bases). Between the trimmed V and J ends, which lost 6 bases and 5 bases, there was a span of 18 bases. Germline V CDR1 and CDR2: MDHEN, SYDVKM. CDR3 length: 15 residues.

This clonotype was detected ten times or more. The chain carries TRBV29-1 and TRBJ2-7; D remains ambiguous. Germline-derived CDR1 and CDR2 are SQVTM and ANQGSEA. Trimming removed 2 bases at V and 3 bases at J, with 5 bases between. The CDR3 is made up of 11 amino acids. For the CDR3, the DNA is TGCAGCGTTGAATACAGCTACGAGCAGTACTTC. Residues: CSVEYSYEQYF.

The rearrangement uses TRBV30 and TRBJ1-1; D is ambiguous. The CDR3 is made up of 12 amino acids. The germline CDR1 and CDR2 sequences are GTSNPN and SVGIG (reference sequence). Between the trimmed V and J ends, which lost 4 bases and 1 base, there was a span of 7 bases. CDR3 in amino acids: CAWTAKNTEAFF. In DNA form, the CDR3 reads TGTGCCTGGACAGCCAAGAACACTGAAGCTTTCTTT.

This clonotype occurred many times. V usage is TRBV7-2 and J usage is TRBJ1-5; 8 nucleotides line up with TRBD1. This CDR3 contains 15 residues. Per the germline V gene, CDR1 is SGHTA and CDR2 is FQGNSA. With V trimmed by 2 bases and J by 5 bases, 5 bases remained unmatched. CDR3: CASSLRTGPYQPQHF. CDR3 nucleotide sequence: TGTGCCAGCAGCTTAAGGACAGGGCCCTATCAGCCCCAGCATTTT. Variable domain in full (rest from reference TRBV7-2 and TRBJ1-5): GAGVSQSPSNKVTEKGKDVELRCDPISGHTALYWYRQSLGQGLEFLIYFQGNSAPDKSGLPSDRFSAERTGGSVSTLTIQRTQQEDSAVYLCASSLRTGPYQPQHFGDGTRLSIL.

The sample holds a few counts of this clonotype. J is TRBJ2-1 and V is TRBV18; 8 nucleotides agree with TRBD2. CDR3 length: 15 amino acids. CDR1 and CDR2 (germline): KGHSH, LQKENI. Losses at the gene ends were 5 bases for V and 8 bases for J; bases not matched to a gene: 11. The DNA of the CDR3 is TGTGCCAGCTCATCCCGGGGGGGGCTGGTTGATGAGCAGTTCTTC. Its translation is CASSSRGGLVDEQFF.

This chain connects TRBV5-6 to TRBJ2-3; D ambiguous. Deletions cut 4 bases from V and 0 bases from J, with 21 bases between. This CDR3 is built from 18 residues. CDR1 is SGHDT and CDR2 is YYEEEE in the germline V gene. The CDR3 nucleotides read TGTGCCAGCAGCCTCCTTATTCCGCTGCCTGCTAGCACAGATACGCAGTATTTT. It yields the protein CASSLLIPLPASTDTQYF. Filled out from reference TRBV5-6 and TRBJ2-3, the complete variable domain reads DAGVTQSPTHLIKTRGQQVTLRCSPKSGHDTVSWYQQALGQGPQFIFQYYEEEERQRGNFPDRFSGHQFPNYSSELNVNALLLGDSALYLCASSLLIPLPASTDTQYFGPGTRLTVL.

This clonotype was detected only a few times. The chain couples TRBV19 to TRBJ2-1, with a weak D call TRBD1 (6 bases). V dropped 10 bases and J dropped 4 bases, with 17 bases sitting between them. The CDR3 runs 14 residues. Per the germline V gene, CDR1 is LNHDA and CDR2 is SQIVND (reference sequence). The CDR3 is CATRGLPLYNEQFF. The CDR3 DNA reads as TGTGCCACCAGGGGCCTACCCCTTTACAATGAGCAGTTCTTC.

The rearrangement links TRBV24-1 to TRBJ2-7, with 9 bases lining up with TRBD1. The CDR3 runs to 12 residues. Germline trimming cut 9 bases from V and 5 bases from J; bases unmatched to any gene: 4. The germline gives CDR1 KGHDR, CDR2 SFDVKD. The CDR3 region is CATGDRADEQYF. For the CDR3, the DNA is TGTGCCACCGGGGACAGGGCAGACGAGCAGTACTTC.

This clonotype was detected many times. This sequence joins TRBV29-1 and TRBJ1-1, with 7 nucleotides matching TRBD1. Germline V gene sequence: CDR1 SQVTM, CDR2 ANQGSEA. CDR3 length: 11 amino acids. After removal of 2 bases from V and 6 bases from J, the junction contained 0 bases not matched to a gene. CDR3 nucleotide sequence: TGCAGCGTTGAAACAGGGGCTGAAGCTTTCTTT. Encoded protein: CSVETGAEAFF.

In this sample, this clonotype turned up a few times. This rearrangement joins TRBV11-1 to TRBJ1-1; tentatively, D is TRBD1 (5 bases). V dropped 0 bases and J dropped 0 bases, with 17 bases sitting between them. The CDR3 consists of 18 residues. Germline CDR1 reads SGHAT; CDR2 reads FQDESV (reference sequence). The CDR3 DNA sequence: TGTGCCAGCAGCTTAGCCCACATGGGGGGGTTAATGAACACTGAAGCTTTCTTT. Residues: CASSLAHMGGLMNTEAFF.

This clonotype was observed a handful of times. The V gene is TRBV29-1, the J gene TRBJ1-1; perhaps TRBD1 as D (5 bases). The germline V gene encodes CDR1 SQVTM and CDR2 ANQGSEA. V was pared by 7 bases and J by 5 bases, with 8 bases between. This CDR3 has 10 residues. The CDR3 protein is CSAGATEAFF. The CDR3 DNA reads as TGCAGCGCTGGGGCAACTGAAGCTTTCTTT.

This sequence joins TRBV20-1 and TRBJ2-1; 13 bases match TRBD2. Losses at the gene ends were 0 bases for V and 9 bases for J; bases not matched to a gene: 14. From germline, CDR1 is DFQATT and CDR2 SNEGSKA (reference sequence). The CDR3 has 18 amino acids. CDR3 bases: TGCAGTGCTAGAGATTATGGGGGGACTAGCGGGATTAGGAGTGAGCAGTTCTTC. Translating it yields CSARDYGGTSGIRSEQFF.

This clonotype has more than one count but fewer than ten. The chain carries TRBV10-3 and TRBJ1-1; 11 bases are shared with TRBD1. This CDR3 region has 13 residues. Germline V CDR1 and CDR2: ENHRY, SYGVKD. With 7 bases clipped from V and 3 bases from J, the junction kept 1 base outside the gene matches. This CDR3 reads CAITGQGDTEAFF. The CDR3 region has the DNA TGTGCCATCACGGGACAGGGGGACACTGAAGCTTTCTTT.

This rearrangement joins TRBV28 to TRBJ2-1; no definite D call. This CDR3 has 12 residues. CDR1 and CDR2 (germline): MDHEN, SYDVKM. V lost 6 bases and J lost 4, with 7 bases in between. CDR3 sequence: CASRKGYNEQFF. In DNA, the CDR3 is TGTGCCAGCAGGAAAGGGTACAATGAGCAGTTCTTC.

The table lists this clonotype with a few counts. The chain has TRBV5-1 and TRBJ2-1; 9 nucleotides match TRBD2. From germline, CDR1 is SGHRS and CDR2 YFSETQ. The V and J ends lost 3 bases and 9 bases, in that order; junction bases with no gene match: 10. CDR3 length: 15 residues. This chain's CDR3 is CASSSLAGEGGEQFF. CDR3 bases: TGCGCCAGCAGCTCATTAGCGGGAGAAGGGGGTGAGCAGTTCTTC.

This clonotype has just one count. The chain is built from TRBV6-2 or TRBV6-3 and TRBJ2-3; 9 bases fit TRBD2. The germline gives CDR1 MNHEY, CDR2 SVGEGT. The CDR3 contains 16 residues. V lost 4 bases to trimming and J lost 5 bases; unmatched junction nucleotides: 10. CDR3: CASSLAGGNGGDTQYF. DNA of the CDR3: TGTGCCAGCAGTTTGGCGGGAGGGAACGGTGGAGATACGCAGTATTTT.

CDR3 coding DNA: TGCGCCAGCAGCGTACTAGCGGGAACCGAGCAGTACTTC. Protein product: CASSVLAGTEQYF. The genes are TRBV5-1 and TRBJ2-7, with 10 bases lining up with TRBD2. Germline lookup yields CDR1 SGHRS and CDR2 YFSETQ. Trimming took 4 bases from V and 6 from J; bases not matched to a gene: 4. The CDR3 loop spans 13 amino acids.

The chain recombines TRBV6-6 with TRBJ2-1, with D uncertain. The ends were cut back, 5 bases at V and 8 bases at J, with 10 bases in the middle. The CDR3 covers 12 residues. Germline CDR1 MNHNY, CDR2 SVGAGI (reference sequence). The CDR3 nucleotides read TGTGCCAGCAGTATCGACCGGGATGAGCAGTTCTTC. Its protein is CASSIDRDEQFF.

The chain has TRBV6-5 and TRBJ1-5; D is unresolved. The germline V and J ends were trimmed by 4 bases and 6 bases, with 7 bases remaining between them. Germline values: CDR1 MNHEY, CDR2 SVGAGI. This CDR3 contains 12 residues. The CDR3 DNA follows: TGTGCCAGCAGTTTTACGGGTCAGCCCCAGCATTTT. Its translation: CASSFTGQPQHF.

The chain links TRBV11-2 to TRBJ2-5; no clear D gene. Germline CDR1 reads SGHAT; CDR2 reads FQNNGV. The CDR3 sequence is 14 residues long. V was shortened by 4 bases and J by 5 bases, with 14 bases between the two germline ends. The CDR3 sequence: CASSSDFVRETQYF. DNA of the CDR3: TGTGCCAGCAGCTCCGATTTTGTGAGGGAGACCCAGTACTTC. Together with reference TRBV11-2 and TRBJ2-5, the CDR3 gives the full variable domain: EAGVAQSPRYKIIEKRQSVAFWCNPISGHATLYWYQQILGQGPKLLIQFQNNGVVDDSQLPKDRFSAERLKGVDSTLKIQPAKLEDSAVYLCASSSDFVRETQYFGPGTRLLVL.

The chain joins TRBV6-5 to TRBJ2-7, with 14 bases lining up with TRBD2. V trimming: 2 bases; J trimming: 6 bases; junction bases outside the gene matches: 9. CDR3 length equals 17 residues. Germline values: CDR1 MNHEY, CDR2 SVGAGI. CDR3 nucleotide sequence: TGTGCCAGCAGTTACCCGAGACTAGCGGGAGGGCCCGGCGAGCAGTACTTC. Residues: CASSYPRLAGGPGEQYF.

The V gene is TRBV20-1, the J gene TRBJ1-1, with D maybe TRBD1 (5 bases). CDR1 is DFQATT, CDR2 SNEGSKA, per germline (reference sequence). The CDR3 extends over 15 amino acids. The germline V and J ends were trimmed by 0 bases and 4 bases, with 15 bases remaining between them. In DNA form, the CDR3 reads TGCAGTGCTAGAGATCTGAAGGGGCCGACCACTGAAGCTTTCTTT. Its translation is CSARDLKGPTTEAFF.

The genes are TRBV6-5 and TRBJ2-7, with D perhaps TRBD1 (5 bases). Germline lookup yields CDR1 MNHEY and CDR2 SVGAGI. The CDR3 sequence is 15 residues long. With 0 bases removed from V and 1 base from J, the gap between germline ends came to 10 bases. CDR3 in amino acids: CASSYSRVLSYEQYF. CDR3 in DNA: TGTGCCAGCAGTTACTCCAGGGTTCTGTCCTACGAGCAGTACTTC.

This clonotype was seen only a few times. The chain carries TRBV6-1 and TRBJ2-5; D tentatively reads TRBD1 or TRBD2 (5 bases each). Germline CDR1 MNHNS, CDR2 SASEGT. The CDR3 runs to 14 residues. The V end lost 6 bases, the J end lost 5 bases, and 16 bases lay between the germline ends. The CDR3 region is CASSRGGRWETQYF. The CDR3 DNA is TGTGCCAGCAGCCGGGGCGGGCGATGGGAGACCCAGTACTTC.

The chain carries TRBV20-1 and TRBJ1-5; TRBD1 might be the D (5 bases). The V and J ends lost 0 bases and 3 bases respectively, with 6 bases between them. The germline CDR1 and CDR2 sequences are DFQATT and SNEGSKA (reference sequence). The CDR3 covers 13 residues. CDR3 coding DNA: TGCAGTGCTAGAGAAGGGACCAATCAGCCCCAGCATTTT. It yields the protein CSAREGTNQPQHF.

The chain is built from TRBV7-2 and TRBJ2-3; 8 bases agree with TRBD1. Germline V lookup: CDR1 SGHTA, CDR2 FQGNSA. The CDR3 is made up of 16 amino acids. V gave up 5 bases and J gave up 2 bases; unmatched junction bases: 9. CDR3 residues: CASSPMDRAITDTQYF. The CDR3, as DNA: TGTGCCAGCAGCCCGATGGACAGGGCGATCACAGATACGCAGTATTTT.

The chain is built from TRBV5-1 and TRBJ2-1; 7 nucleotides match TRBD1. The CDR3 is 15 residues long. Germline assignment: CDR1 SGHRS and CDR2 YFSETQ. Trimming cost V 4 bases and J 2 bases; bases outside gene matches: 6. The CDR3 sequence: CASSVGQATYNEQFF. CDR3 sequence (DNA): TGCGCCAGCAGCGTCGGACAGGCAACCTACAATGAGCAGTTCTTC.

In this sample, this clonotype turned up a few times. V and J are TRBV30 and TRBJ2-3, with D perhaps matching TRBD2 (6 bases). Trimming stripped 2 bases from V and 4 bases from J, with 13 bases between. In germline, CDR1 is GTSNPN, CDR2 SVGIG (reference sequence). The CDR3 runs 14 residues. In nucleotides, the CDR3 is TGTGCCTGGAGTATCGGGGGAGACGCAGATACGCAGTATTTT. Protein: CAWSIGGDADTQYF.

V gene TRBV6-5 combines with J gene TRBJ2-1; D is ambiguous. V was cut by 0 bases and J by 10 bases, with 16 bases left in between. The length of the CDR3 is 15 residues. Germline CDR1 and CDR2: MNHEY and SVGAGI. This chain's CDR3 is CASSYSSRPRGEQFF. As DNA, the CDR3 is TGTGCCAGCAGTTACTCGTCCCGGCCCCGCGGAGAGCAGTTCTTC.